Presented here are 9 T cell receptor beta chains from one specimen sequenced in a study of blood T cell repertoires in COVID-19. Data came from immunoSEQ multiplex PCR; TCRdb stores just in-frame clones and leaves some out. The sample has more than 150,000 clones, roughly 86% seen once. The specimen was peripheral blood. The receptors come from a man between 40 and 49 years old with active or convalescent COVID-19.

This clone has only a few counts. CDR3 sequence reads: CASSSRGFDEKLFF. For the CDR3, the DNA is TGTGCCAGCAGTTCCAGGGGTTTTGATGAAAAACTGTTTTTT. This chain uses TRBV7-9 with TRBJ1-4, with D maybe TRBD1 (6 bases). The germline V and J ends were trimmed by 6 bases and 6 bases, with 14 bases remaining between them. This CDR3 comprises 14 residues. CDR1 and CDR2 from the germline V gene are SEHNR and FQNEAQ (reference sequence).

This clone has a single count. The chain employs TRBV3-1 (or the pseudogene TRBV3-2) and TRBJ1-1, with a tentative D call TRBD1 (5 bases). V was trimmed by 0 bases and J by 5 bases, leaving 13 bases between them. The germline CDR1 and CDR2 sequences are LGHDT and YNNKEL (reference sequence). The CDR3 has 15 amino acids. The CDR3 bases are TGTGCCAGCAGCCAAGATTGGGGGGACGGAACTGAAGCTTTCTTT. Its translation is CASSQDWGDGTEAFF.

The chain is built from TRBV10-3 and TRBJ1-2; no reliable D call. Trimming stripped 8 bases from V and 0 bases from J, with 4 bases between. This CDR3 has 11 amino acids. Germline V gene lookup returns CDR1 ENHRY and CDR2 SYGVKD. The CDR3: CAIPANYGYTF. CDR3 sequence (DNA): TGTGCCATCCCGGCTAACTATGGCTACACCTTC.

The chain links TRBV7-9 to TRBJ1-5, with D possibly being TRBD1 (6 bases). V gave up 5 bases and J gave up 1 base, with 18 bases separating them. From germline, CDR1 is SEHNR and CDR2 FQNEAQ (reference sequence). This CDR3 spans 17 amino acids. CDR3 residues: CASSPAGAGESNQPQHF. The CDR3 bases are TGTGCCAGCAGCCCAGCCGGGGCAGGGGAAAGCAATCAGCCCCAGCATTTT.

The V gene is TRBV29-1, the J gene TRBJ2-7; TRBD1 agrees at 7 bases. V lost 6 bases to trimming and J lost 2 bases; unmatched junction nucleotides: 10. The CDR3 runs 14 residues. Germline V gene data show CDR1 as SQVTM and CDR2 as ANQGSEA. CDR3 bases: TGCAGCGTCCTTACAACAGGGGAGCCCTACGAGCAGTACTTC. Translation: CSVLTTGEPYEQYF.

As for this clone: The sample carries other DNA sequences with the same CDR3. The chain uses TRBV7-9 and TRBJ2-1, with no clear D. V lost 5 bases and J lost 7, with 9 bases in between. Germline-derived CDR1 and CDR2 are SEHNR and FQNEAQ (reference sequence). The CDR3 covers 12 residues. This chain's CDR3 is CASSLDSNEQFF. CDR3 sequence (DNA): TGTGCCAGCAGCCTAGACTCAAATGAGCAGTTCTTC. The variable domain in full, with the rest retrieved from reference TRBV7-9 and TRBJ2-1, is DTGVSQNPRHKITKRGQNVTFRCDPISEHNRLYWYRQTLGQGPEFLTYFQNEAQLEKSRLLSDRFSAERPKGSFSTLEIQRTEQGDSAMYLCASSLDSNEQFFGPGTRLTVL.

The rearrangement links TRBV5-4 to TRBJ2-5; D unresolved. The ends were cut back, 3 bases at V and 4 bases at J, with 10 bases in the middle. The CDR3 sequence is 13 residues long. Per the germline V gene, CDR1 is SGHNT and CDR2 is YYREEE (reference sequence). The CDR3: CASSSGGPETQYF. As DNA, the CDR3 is TGTGCCAGCAGCTCCGGTGGGCCAGAGACCCAGTACTTC.

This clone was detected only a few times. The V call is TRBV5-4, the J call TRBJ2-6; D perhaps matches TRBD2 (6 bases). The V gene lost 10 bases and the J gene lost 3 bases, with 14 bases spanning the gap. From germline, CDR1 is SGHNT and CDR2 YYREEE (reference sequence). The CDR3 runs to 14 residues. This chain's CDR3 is CAVGGLYGANVLTF. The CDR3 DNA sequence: TGTGCCGTTGGGGGGTTGTATGGGGCCAACGTCCTGACTTTC.

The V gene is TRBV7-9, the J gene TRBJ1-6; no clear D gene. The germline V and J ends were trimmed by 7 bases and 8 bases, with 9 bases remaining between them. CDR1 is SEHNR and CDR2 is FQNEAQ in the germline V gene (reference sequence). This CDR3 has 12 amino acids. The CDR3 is CASKDLDSPLHF. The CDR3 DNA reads TGTGCCAGCAAGGACTTGGATTCACCCCTCCACTTT.